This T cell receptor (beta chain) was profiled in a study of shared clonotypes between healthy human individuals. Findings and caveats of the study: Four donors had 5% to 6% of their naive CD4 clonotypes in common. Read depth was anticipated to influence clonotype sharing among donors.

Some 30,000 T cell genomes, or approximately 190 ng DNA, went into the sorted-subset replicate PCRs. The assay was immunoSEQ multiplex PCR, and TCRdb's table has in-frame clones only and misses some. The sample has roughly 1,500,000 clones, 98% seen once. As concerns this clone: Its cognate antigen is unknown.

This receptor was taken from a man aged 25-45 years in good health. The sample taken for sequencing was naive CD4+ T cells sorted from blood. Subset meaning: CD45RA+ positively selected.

The chain's CDR3 is CASSLSQEQFF. In DNA form, the CDR3 reads TGTGCCAGCAGCCTGAGTCAGGAGCAGTTCTTC. V and J are TRBV7-9 and TRBJ2-1; D gene uncertain. V lost 5 bases to trimming and J lost 10 bases, with 9 bases between them. The CDR3 loop spans 11 amino acids. Germline V lookup: CDR1 SEHNR, CDR2 FQNEAQ (reference sequence).